Presented here are 17 T cell receptor beta chains from one specimen sequenced in a study of blood T cell repertoires in COVID-19. Data came from immunoSEQ multiplex PCR; TCRdb stores just in-frame clones and leaves some out. Of about 310,000 clones in the sample, roughly 85% were seen once. Sample: PBMCs or T cells enriched from blood (not recorded which). These receptor sequences come from a young woman who had been exposed to COVID-19.

This clone is a singleton in its sample. V is TRBV30 and J is TRBJ2-2; weak D call: TRBD2 (7 bases). Germline V gene sequence: CDR1 GTSNPN, CDR2 SVGIG (reference sequence). The V end was cut by 3 bases, the J end by 4 bases, with 15 bases between. CDR3 length: 15 amino acids. DNA for the CDR3: TGTGCCTGGAGAAAGAAGGGGGGGATCACCGGGGAGCTGTTTTTT. Its translation: CAWRKKGGITGELFF. Based on the CDR3 plus reference TRBV30 and TRBJ2-2, the full variable domain is SQTIHQWPATLVQPVGSPLSLECTVEGTSNPNLYWYRQAAGRGLQLLFYSVGIGQISSEVPQNLSASRPQDRQFILSSKKLLLSDSGFYLCAWRKKGGITGELFFGEGSRLTVL.

This chain connects TRBV7-2 to TRBJ1-3, with D perhaps matching TRBD1 (5 bases). Germline V gives CDR1 SGHTA, CDR2 FQGNSA. The CDR3 runs to 13 residues. V gave up 5 bases and J gave up 2 bases, with 7 bases separating them. CDR3 nucleotides: TGTGCCAGCAGCGGGACTGCTGGAAACACCATATATTTT. This encodes CASSGTAGNTIYF.

J is TRBJ1-5 and V is TRBV28, with D possibly being TRBD1 (5 bases). This CDR3 has 15 residues. V lost 3 bases and J 1 base, leaving 10 bases between the germline ends. CDR1 and CDR2 (germline): MDHEN, SYDVKM. CDR3 sequence: CASSFLPGSNQPQHF. The CDR3 DNA reads TGTGCCAGCAGTTTCCTCCCAGGGAGCAATCAGCCCCAGCATTTT.

The rearrangement links TRBV28 to TRBJ1-1, with D unresolved. This CDR3 has 14 amino acids. Per germline, CDR1 MDHEN and CDR2 SYDVKM. V was cut by 1 base and J by 8 bases, with 14 bases left in between. CDR3 sequence: CASSLSDFRGEAFF. CDR3 nucleotides: TGTGCCAGCAGTTTATCGGACTTCCGAGGCGAAGCTTTCTTT.

The chain employs TRBV2 and TRBJ1-5; TRBD1 agrees at 8 bases. The J segment lost 4 bases and the V segment lost 4 bases, leaving 3 bases of the junction unmatched. Germline assignment: CDR1 SNHLY and CDR2 FYNNEI. This CDR3 comprises 14 residues. Here the CDR3 reads CASSGTGRNQPQHF. In DNA, the CDR3 is TGTGCCAGCAGTGGGACAGGGAGGAATCAGCCCCAGCATTTT.

The chain is built from TRBV28 and TRBJ1-2; 8 positions agree with TRBD1. Germline V lookup: CDR1 MDHEN, CDR2 SYDVKM. This CDR3 is built from 15 residues. The J segment lost 4 bases and the V segment lost 1 base, leaving 5 bases of the junction unmatched. CDR3 region: CASSLSTGGSYGYTF. CDR3 nucleotide sequence: TGTGCCAGCAGTTTATCTACAGGGGGTTCCTATGGCTACACCTTC.

The chain has TRBV6-1 and TRBJ1-3, with D maybe TRBD1 (5 bases). This CDR3 is built from 15 residues. V lost 0 bases and J 0 bases, leaving 6 bases between the germline ends. The V gene's germline CDR1 is MNHNS and CDR2 SASEGT. CDR3 region: CASSEATDSGNTIYF. The CDR3 region has the DNA TGTGCCAGCAGTGAAGCGACAGACTCTGGAAACACCATATATTTT.

V usage is TRBV12-3 or TRBV12-4 and J usage is TRBJ1-4; D might be TRBD1 (5 bases). V was pared by 3 bases and J by 7 bases, with 9 bases between. The CDR3 sequence is 13 residues long. The CDR3 sequence is CASSFRGSEKLFF. CDR3 in DNA: TGTGCCAGCAGTTTTAGGGGAAGTGAAAAACTGTTTTTT.

The chain carries TRBV2 and TRBJ2-5; 7 nucleotides agree with TRBD1. Germline V gene data show CDR1 as SNHLY and CDR2 as FYNNEI. The CDR3 extends over 13 amino acids. With V trimmed by 10 bases and J by 5 bases, 10 bases remained unmatched. The CDR3 region is CATTGTARETQYF. CDR3 coding DNA: TGTGCCACCACGGGGACAGCTCGCGAGACCCAGTACTTC.

The chain combines TRBV18 with TRBJ2-2; 13 nucleotides line up with TRBD2. This CDR3 spans 19 amino acids. With V trimmed by 3 bases and J by 6 bases, 13 bases remained unmatched. Germline values: CDR1 KGHSH, CDR2 LQKENI. The CDR3 is CASSPTSGGKRPPAGELFF. The CDR3 region has the DNA TGTGCCAGCTCACCGACTAGCGGGGGGAAACGACCCCCCGCCGGGGAGCTGTTTTTT.

The chain combines TRBV3-1 (or the pseudogene TRBV3-2) with TRBJ1-2; D gene ambiguous. V was clipped by 1 base and J by 8 bases, with 11 bases between them. CDR1 and CDR2 (germline): LGHDT, YNNKEL (reference sequence). This CDR3 has 13 residues. The CDR3 bases are TGTGCCAGCAGCCAAGTGTCGAGTAACGGCTACACCTTC. This translates into CASSQVSSNGYTF.

V and J are TRBV7-3 and TRBJ2-7; TRBD2 matches 11 bases. This CDR3 spans 17 amino acids. Germline CDR1 is SGHTA and CDR2 is FQGTGA. V dropped 2 bases and J dropped 6; count of bases not matched to a gene: 12. CDR3 DNA: TGTGCCAGCAGCTTATCCCTAGCGGGGGGAAAAAACGGCGAGCAGTACTTC. This gives the protein CASSLSLAGGKNGEQYF.

The rearrangement joins TRBV10-2 to TRBJ1-2, with no clear D. With 4 bases removed from V and 6 bases from J, the gap between germline ends came to 12 bases. The germline V gene has CDR1 WSHSY and CDR2 SAAADI. The CDR3 extends over 13 amino acids. DNA of the CDR3: TGCGCCAGCAGTGTTGAGGGTATCAATGGCTACACCTTC. Amino acids: CASSVEGINGYTF.

The chain employs TRBV28 and TRBJ2-7; D is perhaps TRBD1 (7 bases). Germline V gives CDR1 MDHEN, CDR2 SYDVKM. Trimming removed 7 bases from V and 4 bases from J, with 26 bases in between. This CDR3 is built from 17 residues. CDR3 in DNA: TGTGCCAGCACTTCGGCGGCGGAGGGGGCGCACCGGTACGAGCAGTACTTC. It translates to CASTSAAEGAHRYEQYF.

The chain joins TRBV11-3 to TRBJ2-2, with TRBD1 matching 8 bases. The germline CDR1 and CDR2 sequences are SGHNT and YENEEA. CDR3 size: 15 residues. The junction had 8 bases not matched to a gene; V was cut back by 6 bases and J by 5 bases. CDR3 loop: CASSPRQGSTGELFF. The CDR3 nucleotides are TGTGCCAGCAGTCCAAGACAGGGGTCGACCGGGGAGCTGTTTTTT.

The genes are TRBV5-1 and TRBJ1-1; 8 nucleotides line up with TRBD1. The CDR3 covers 15 residues. Looked up from germline, CDR1 is SGHRS and CDR2 is YFSETQ. The junction had 8 bases not matched to a gene; V was cut back by 1 base and J by 6 bases. This CDR3 reads CASSLSDRGRSEAFF. The DNA for the CDR3 is TGCGCCAGCAGCTTGAGCGACAGGGGAAGGTCTGAAGCTTTCTTT.

A single count supports this clone. The J gene is TRBJ2-5, the V gene TRBV6-5, with 10 nucleotides matching TRBD2. J lost 1 base, V lost 7 bases, and 6 bases had no gene match. Germline V lookup: CDR1 MNHEY, CDR2 SVGAGI. The CDR3 extends over 15 amino acids. CDR3 nucleotides: TGTGCCAGCAAAAACAGCGGGGGGGTCCAAGAGACCCAGTACTTC. This gives the protein CASKNSGGVQETQYF.